The rows below give T cell receptor beta chains drawn from one sample of a study of a mutant IDH1 vaccine in newly diagnosed glioma. Their specific antigens are unknown. The protocol was immunoSEQ multiplex PCR, while the TCRdb copy is restricted to in-frame clones and leaves out a portion. The sample contains tens of thousands of clones, 80% to 90% of which appear only once. Sequenced material: PBMCs, taken from a glioma patient whose treatment included an IDH1 peptide vaccine. These receptor sequences come from a middle-aged man with glioma. The CDR3 runs from the conserved cysteine through the conserved F or W. A D gene is named only where the DNA matches it firmly. Some rows have no size entry. The others give once, few or many, or a class for an expanded clone.

abundance	len	v_gene	j_gene	d_gene	CDR3aa	CDR3nt
-	14	TRBV6-1	TRBJ1-2	-	CASSELGGAQRYTF	TGTGCCAGCAGTGAGTTAGGGGGAGCTCAGCGCTACACCTTC
once	16	TRBV19	TRBJ2-3	-	CASSIWLAASTDTQYF	TGTGCCAGTAGTATTTGGCTAGCAGCTAGCACAGATACGCAGTATTTT
-	15	TRBV6-6	TRBJ2-7	TRBD1	CASSYGRGLSGEQYF	TGTGCCAGCAGTTACGGTAGGGGGCTCTCGGGCGAGCAGTACTTC
-	15	TRBV7-2	TRBJ1-4	TRBD1	CASCPGDRNNEKLFF	TGTGCCAGCTGCCCGGGGGACAGGAATAATGAAAAACTGTTTTTT
-	13	TRBV5-6	TRBJ2-3	-	CASSLLRGDTQYF	TGTGCCAGCAGCTTGCTTAGAGGAGATACGCAGTATTTT
-	11	TRBV28	TRBJ2-7	-	CASSRSYEQYF	TGTGCCAGCAGCCGTAGCTACGAGCAGTACTTC
-	15	TRBV6-5	TRBJ2-6	-	CASSPGSPRTNVLTF	TGTGCCAGCAGTCCAGGGAGTCCGCGGACCAACGTCCTGACTTTC
-	16	TRBV30	TRBJ1-4	-	CACPEGLGATNEKLFF	TGTGCCTGTCCCGAGGGGTTAGGTGCAACTAATGAAAAACTGTTTTTT
few	11	TRBV21-1	TRBJ1-1	-	CASIYEGEAFF	TGTGCCAGCATTTACGAGGGTGAAGCTTTCTTT
-	14	TRBV29-1	TRBJ2-2	TRBD1	CSGGQGGETGELFF	TGCAGCGGGGGACAGGGGGGCGAGACCGGGGAGCTGTTTTTT
-	11	TRBV2	TRBJ2-7	-	CASLDTYEQYF	TGTGCCAGCCTCGACACCTACGAGCAGTACTTC
-	13	TRBV5-1	TRBJ2-5	-	CASSLEGQETQYF	TGCGCCAGCAGCTTGGAGGGCCAAGAGACCCAGTACTTC
-	13	TRBV7-2	TRBJ2-7	-	CASSSGSYYEQYF	TGTGCCAGCAGCTCGGGCTCCTACTACGAGCAGTACTTC
-	17	TRBV4-1	TRBJ2-2	-	CASSQRSGGVGTGELFF	TGCGCCAGCAGCCAAAGGTCAGGAGGTGTGGGCACCGGGGAGCTGTTTTTT
-	18	TRBV5-1	TRBJ1-4	TRBD1	CASSFGQGSAGANEKLFF	TGCGCCAGCAGCTTCGGACAGGGCTCCGCTGGGGCTAATGAAAAACTGTTTTTT
-	16	TRBV5-5	TRBJ2-1	-	CASSLTTGRTYNEQFF	TGTGCCAGCAGCTTGACTACGGGGCGCACGTACAATGAGCAGTTCTTC
-	15	TRBV28	TRBJ2-7	TRBD1	CASSSTLRGLYEQYF	TGTGCCAGCAGTTCGACCCTCAGGGGGCTCTACGAGCAGTACTTC
-	15	TRBV5-6	TRBJ1-3	-	CASSDQGNSGNTIYF	TGTGCCAGCAGCGACCAGGGGAACTCTGGAAACACCATATATTTT
-	16	TRBV28	TRBJ1-5	TRBD1	CASRLGTGGRGQPQHF	TGTGCCAGCAGGCTGGGGACAGGGGGCAGAGGTCAGCCCCAGCATTTT
once	19	TRBV11-2	TRBJ1-2	TRBD1	CASSLSYRGRESANYGYTF	TGTGCCAGCAGCTTAAGTTACAGGGGGCGCGAGTCAGCTAACTATGGCTACACCTTC
once	14	TRBV7-6	TRBJ2-5	TRBD1	CASSPMTGLGTQYF	TGTGCCAGCAGCCCCATGACAGGGCTGGGGACCCAGTACTTC
-	15	TRBV27	TRBJ2-7	TRBD2	CASRFGTSGSYEQYF	TGTGCCAGCCGTTTTGGGACTAGCGGCTCCTACGAGCAGTACTTC
-	14	TRBV7-8	TRBJ1-4	-	CASSLSPQVEKLFF	TGTGCCAGCAGCTTGAGCCCTCAGGTTGAAAAACTGTTTTTT
-	17	TRBV4-1	TRBJ2-1	-	CASSQGGTGWLYNEQFF	TGCGCCAGCAGCCAAGGGGGTACGGGATGGCTTTACAATGAGCAGTTCTTC
-	12	TRBV5-1	TRBJ1-2	-	CASSADSYGYTF	TGCGCCAGCAGCGCCGACAGTTATGGCTACACCTTC
-	14	TRBV18	TRBJ1-1	-	CASSPPAGSTEAFF	TGTGCCAGCTCACCACCGGCAGGGAGCACTGAAGCTTTCTTT
-	15	TRBV7-2	TRBJ1-6	TRBD1	CASSPGQGGNSPLHF	TGTGCCAGCAGCCCGGGACAGGGAGGGAATTCACCCCTCCACTTT
-	15	TRBV6-6	TRBJ2-1	TRBD2	CASRLAGGPDHEQFF	TGTGCCAGCAGACTAGCGGGAGGGCCTGATCATGAGCAGTTCTTC
-	16	TRBV7-2	TRBJ2-2	TRBD2	CASSPQPSGSTGELFF	TGTGCCAGCAGCCCCCAACCTAGCGGGAGCACCGGGGAGCTGTTTTTT
-	12	TRBV5-4	TRBJ2-7	TRBD1	CASSVTGAEQYF	TGTGCCAGCAGCGTTACAGGGGCCGAGCAGTACTTC
-	11	TRBV4-1	TRBJ2-1	-	CASSYYNEQFF	TGCGCCAGCAGTTATTACAATGAGCAGTTCTTC
-	14	TRBV18	TRBJ2-7	TRBD2	CASSLLAGGDEQYF	TGTGCCAGCTCACTTCTAGCGGGAGGCGACGAGCAGTACTTC
-	15	TRBV6-5	TRBJ2-1	-	CASSYSNSASQKQFF	TGTGCCAGCAGTTACTCGAACAGTGCGAGTCAAAAGCAGTTCTTC
-	14	TRBV28	TRBJ1-1	-	CASSFRNRETEAFF	TGTGCCAGCAGTTTCAGAAACCGGGAGACTGAAGCTTTCTTT
-	15	TRBV14	TRBJ2-3	TRBD2	CASSAVAGAGDTQYF	TGTGCCAGCAGCGCCGTAGCGGGAGCGGGAGATACGCAGTATTTT
-	13	TRBV5-6	TRBJ2-7	-	CASSKSGRYEQYF	TGTGCCAGCAGCAAATCGGGGCGATACGAGCAGTACTTC
-	14	TRBV2	TRBJ2-1	-	CASLYRAAGDEQFF	TGTGCCAGTCTATACAGGGCTGCTGGGGATGAGCAGTTCTTC
-	14	TRBV6-5	TRBJ1-6	TRBD1	CASSTGTGASPLHF	TGTGCCAGCAGCACCGGGACAGGGGCCTCACCCCTCCACTTT
once	15	TRBV7-2	TRBJ2-3	-	CASSPQTFLTDTQYF	TGTGCCAGCAGCCCACAAACTTTCCTCACAGATACGCAGTATTTT
-	11	TRBV7-2	TRBJ2-7	-	CASKVQYEQYF	TGTGCCAGCAAGGTTCAGTACGAGCAGTACTTC
-	14	TRBV27	TRBJ2-7	-	CASSLSRVSYEQYF	TGTGCCAGCAGTTTAAGCAGGGTTTCGTACGAGCAGTACTTC
-	13	TRBV29-1	TRBJ2-1	-	CSGARGSYNEQFF	TGCAGCGGGGCTCGCGGCTCCTACAATGAGCAGTTCTTC
-	13	TRBV29-1	TRBJ1-3	-	CGVEPSSGNTIYF	TGCGGCGTTGAACCCAGCTCTGGAAACACCATATATTTT
-	16	TRBV4-1	TRBJ2-2	-	CASSPRTGGGTGELFF	TGCGCCAGCAGCCCCCGCACAGGGGGGGGGACCGGGGAGCTGTTTTTT
once	19	TRBV7-6	TRBJ2-1	TRBD2	CASSPGFSGRFSSYNEQFF	TGTGCCAGCAGCCCCGGGTTTAGCGGGAGGTTCAGCTCCTACAATGAGCAGTTCTTC
-	13	TRBV5-1	TRBJ2-3	-	CASSFRQGDTQYF	TGCGCCAGCAGCTTTCGTCAGGGAGATACGCAGTATTTT
-	16	TRBV7-9	TRBJ2-5	TRBD2	CASSYRRLADQETQYF	TGTGCCAGCAGTTACCGTCGACTAGCGGACCAAGAGACCCAGTACTTC
-	16	TRBV7-6	TRBJ2-2	-	CASSLGGAANTGELFF	TGTGCCAGCAGCTTAGGGGGGGCAGCGAACACCGGGGAGCTGTTTTTT
-	16	TRBV11-3	TRBJ2-5	TRBD1	CASSLGHTGGAETQYF	TGTGCCAGCAGCTTGGGGCATACAGGGGGCGCAGAGACCCAGTACTTC
-	15	TRBV5-5	TRBJ2-3	-	CASSKTSTGTDTQYF	TGTGCCAGCAGCAAGACATCGACCGGCACAGATACGCAGTATTTT
-	19	TRBV4-3	TRBJ2-7	TRBD2	CASSQDHGLAGARSYEQYF	TGCGCCAGCAGCCAAGATCACGGACTAGCGGGCGCCCGCTCCTACGAGCAGTACTTC
-	15	TRBV5-1	TRBJ2-7	TRBD2	CASSSSGRVGNEQYF	TGCGCCAGCAGCTCTAGCGGGAGGGTAGGGAACGAGCAGTACTTC
-	14	TRBV15	TRBJ2-5	-	CATSKAGYQETQYF	TGTGCCACCAGCAAGGCAGGGTACCAAGAGACCCAGTACTTC
few	16	TRBV28	TRBJ1-2	-	CASSLPKTALSRGYTF	TGTGCCAGCAGTTTACCAAAGACAGCGCTGAGTAGGGGCTACACCTTC